The clone carrying this T cell receptor (beta chain) was found many times. Its antigen is currently unknown. The read is 3 residues too short to cover the CDR3 end, so that end is filled in from the germline J gene. The sample comes from a study of T cell clonality in common variable immunodeficiency. Study-wide points: Fewer TCRbeta clones were shared among CVID subjects than controls. Common variable immunodeficiency TCR beta sequences reportedly had fewer deletions and N-nucleotide insertions. Compared with healthy controls, CVID subjects showed increased TCRbeta clonality, mostly in about a third.

Replacement immunoglobulin had been given to every CVID subject for at least one year. Generated by immunoSEQ multiplex PCR, the TCRdb table keeps only in-frame clones and is missing some. This sample has 30,000 or so clones, each found more than once. Germline V gene sequence: CDR1 DFQATT, CDR2 SNEGSKA (reference sequence). The CDR3 loop spans 13 amino acids. The sequencing sample was made of peripheral blood mononuclear cells. The J gene is TRBJ1-2, the V gene TRBV20-1, with D unresolved. The receptor's source is a human donor with common variable immunodeficiency. CDR3 DNA, as far as it was read: TGCAGTGCTAGAGGGGCCTACAGCCCCGGC. Translated: CSARGAYSPG. The full CDR3 protein reads CSARGAYSPGYTF.